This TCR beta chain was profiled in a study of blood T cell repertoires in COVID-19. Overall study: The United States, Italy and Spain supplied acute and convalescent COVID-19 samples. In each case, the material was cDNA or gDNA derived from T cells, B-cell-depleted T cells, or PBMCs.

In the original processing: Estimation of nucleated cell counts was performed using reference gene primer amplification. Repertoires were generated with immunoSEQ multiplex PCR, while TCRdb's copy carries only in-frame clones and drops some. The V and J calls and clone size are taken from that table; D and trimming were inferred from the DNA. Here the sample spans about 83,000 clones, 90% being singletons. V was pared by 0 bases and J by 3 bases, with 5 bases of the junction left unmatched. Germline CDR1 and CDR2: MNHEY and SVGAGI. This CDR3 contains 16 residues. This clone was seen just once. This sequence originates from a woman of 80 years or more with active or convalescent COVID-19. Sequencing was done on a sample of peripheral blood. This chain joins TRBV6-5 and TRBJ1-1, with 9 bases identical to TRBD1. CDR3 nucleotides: TGTGCCAGCAGTTACTCCCGGACAGGGGCTTACACTGAAGCTTTCTTT. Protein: CASSYSRTGAYTEAFF.